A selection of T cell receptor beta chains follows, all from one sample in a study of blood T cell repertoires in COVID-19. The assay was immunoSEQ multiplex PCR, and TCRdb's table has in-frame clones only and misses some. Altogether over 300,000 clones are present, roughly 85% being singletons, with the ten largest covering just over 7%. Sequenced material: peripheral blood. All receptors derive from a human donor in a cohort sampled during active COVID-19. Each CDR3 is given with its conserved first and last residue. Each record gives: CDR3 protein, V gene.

CDR3: CASSPRQVLTNQPQHF; V: TRBV7-8
CDR3: CASSSLRGRQPQHF; V: TRBV6-5
CDR3: CASRQGSADTQYF; V: TRBV12-3/TRBV12-4
CDR3: CASNWANNSPLHF; V: TRBV10-3
CDR3: CASSPLRGPGTGELFF; V: TRBV7-9
CDR3: CASTTGQGLYTGELFF; V: TRBV25-1
CDR3: CASSMNIYNEQFF; V: TRBV27
CDR3: CASRKPTAQGNKAFF; V: TRBV6-5
CDR3: CAISESASGRGDGYTF; V: TRBV10-3
CDR3: CAWSLPGTGNQPQHF; V: TRBV30
CDR3: CASSQVAKGTSKIQPQHF; V: TRBV4-2
CDR3: CASRGDRAGANVLTF; V: TRBV6-5
CDR3: CAWSERLDTDTQYF; V: TRBV30
CDR3: CASSIPGQSYGYTF; V: TRBV19
CDR3: CASSRPGLLAGQETQYF; V: TRBV14
CDR3: CASTSSATNEKLFF; V: TRBV7-9
CDR3: CASSQGGGRGVNQPQHF; V: TRBV3-1/TRBV3-2
CDR3: CASSLTGGYMGANVLTF; V: TRBV7-6
CDR3: CASSYELVGGAPLHF; V: TRBV6-5
CDR3: CAWSGDGGGQPQHF; V: TRBV30
CDR3: CASSQGWDTEAFF; V: TRBV4-2
CDR3: CASSYSRGNYGYTF; V: TRBV6-5
CDR3: CASSERQGIQPQHF; V: TRBV6-1
CDR3: CASRPLAGGRNEQFF; V: TRBV19
CDR3: CASSPTGAIGKQYF; V: TRBV5-6
CDR3: CASSPTTGNQPQHF; V: TRBV2
CDR3: CASSLMGVFSYNEQFF; V: TRBV5-4
CDR3: CASSLRTRGSTDTQYF; V: TRBV7-3
CDR3: CASSILGEGNYGYTF; V: TRBV19
CDR3: CASSLSGRPTTGELFF; V: TRBV11-2
CDR3: CASSAHRDAPLHF; V: TRBV7-6
CDR3: CASSGGGGRNQPQHF; V: TRBV6-5
CDR3: CASSHRTLRGKGTEAFF; V: TRBV3-1/TRBV3-2
CDR3: CASRGAFDEQFF; V: TRBV10-1
CDR3: CASSLSIRGQGQKIYEQYF; V: TRBV5-1
CDR3: CASSPGQGAYGYTF; V: TRBV5-1
CDR3: CASRPGTGDYGYTF; V: TRBV7-9
CDR3: CASSFSVSGYTF; V: TRBV12-3/TRBV12-4
CDR3: CASSQGSSQGVYGYTF; V: TRBV3-1/TRBV3-2
CDR3: CASSIGQGSSPLHF; V: TRBV19
CDR3: CASSLTSGYNEQFF; V: TRBV25-1
CDR3: CASSRGDSEAFF; V: TRBV3-1/TRBV3-2